The 32 T cell receptor beta chains presented below share a single source sample, sequenced in a study of HIV-infected patients and healthy controls (dated by TCRdb to the mid-2010s). Library creation used 5' RACE. The sample was run on an Illumina MiSeq. The public reads were reprocessed in TCRdb via fastp at Q25 and MiXCR, keeping in-frame beta chains. Every entry covers one CDR3 protein and lists the most common genes and DNA from its rows. This sample is represented by tens of thousands of distinct CDR3 sequences; around 21% of them were singletons. The top ten clonotypes cover more than 1.3% of the sample. Specimen: CD4+ T cells from blood. These receptor sequences come from a human donor in good health.

By its share, this clonotype is medium-sized. The rearrangement uses TRBV20-1 and TRBJ1-2; tentative D call: TRBD1 (6 bases). Trimming removed 6 bases at V and 2 bases at J, with 19 bases between. The CDR3 runs 15 residues. Per germline, CDR1 DFQATT and CDR2 SNEGSKA (reference sequence). CDR3 sequence: CSAPERGQGNYGYTF. The CDR3 nucleotides read TGCAGTGCACCGGAGAGAGGGCAGGGGAACTATGGCTACACCTTC.

This clonotype was found a few times. The J gene is TRBJ2-1, the V gene TRBV19; D perhaps matches TRBD2 (5 bases). Germline V gene sequence: CDR1 LNHDA, CDR2 SQIVND (reference sequence). V was shortened by 5 bases and J by 7 bases, with 12 bases between the two germline ends. The CDR3 runs 13 residues. DNA of the CDR3: TGTGCCAGTAGTCCCGGACTGAAAAATGAGCAGTTCTTC. As protein: CASSPGLKNEQFF.

V is TRBV5-1 and J is TRBJ1-1; 8 bases are shared with TRBD1. V was pared by 2 bases and J by 4 bases, with 4 bases of the junction left unmatched. The CDR3 has 14 amino acids. Germline V gives CDR1 SGHRS, CDR2 YFSETQ. The CDR3 loop is CASSFPGQGTEAFF. CDR3 in DNA: TGCGCCAGCAGCTTTCCCGGACAGGGCACTGAAGCTTTCTTT.

This chain joins TRBV5-1 and TRBJ2-3; 7 nucleotides agree with TRBD2. The germline CDR1 and CDR2 sequences are SGHRS and YFSETQ. The CDR3 is 16 amino acids. Trimming removed 7 bases from V and 4 bases from J; junction bases left unmatched: 15. The CDR3 DNA sequence: TGCGCCAGCCGTGAGCGGGGACGTGCAGAAGCAGATACGCAGTATTTT. Translating gives CASRERGRAEADTQYF.

The chain is built from TRBV6-6 and TRBJ1-5; D gene uncertain. CDR1 is MNHNY, CDR2 SVGAGI, per germline (reference sequence). The V gene lost 9 bases and the J gene lost 0 bases, with 9 bases spanning the gap. This CDR3 comprises 13 residues. The CDR3 sequence is CASEVSSNQPQHF. CDR3 bases: TGTGCCAGTGAAGTGAGTAGCAATCAGCCCCAGCATTTT.

The chain combines TRBV19 with TRBJ2-2; tentative D call: TRBD2 (6 bases). The CDR3 contains 15 residues. Germline CDR1 LNHDA, CDR2 SQIVND (reference sequence). Trimming took 3 bases from V and 4 from J, leaving 12 bases between them. The CDR3 here is CASSISSVGTGELFF. The CDR3 DNA is TGTGCCAGTAGTATTTCTAGCGTGGGCACCGGGGAGCTGTTTTTT.

This clonotype occurred once. The J gene is TRBJ2-3, the V gene TRBV20-1, with 9 bases that match TRBD1. Germline V gene lookup returns CDR1 DFQATT and CDR2 SNEGSKA (reference sequence). V was clipped by 3 bases and J by 4 bases; unmatched bases: 8. The CDR3 is 15 residues long. CDR3 nucleotides: TGCAGTGCTAGGGACAGGGGAAAGTTAGCAGATACGCAGTATTTT. This gives the protein CSARDRGKLADTQYF.

This chain uses TRBV29-1 with TRBJ1-5, with 8 bases identical to TRBD1. This CDR3 contains 12 residues. Germline loops: CDR1 SQVTM, CDR2 ANQGSEA. The V and J ends lost 7 bases and 2 bases, in that order; junction bases with no gene match: 1. The CDR3 DNA reads TGCAGCGCGGGACAGGGCAATCAGCCCCAGCATTTT. It codes for CSAGQGNQPQHF.

The CDR3 reads CASSFRPTGWSGANVLTF. Here the CDR3 DNA reads TGTGCCAGCAGCTTCCGCCCCACAGGGTGGTCTGGGGCCAACGTCCTGACTTTC. The V and J genes are TRBV13 and TRBJ2-6; the D gene is possibly TRBD1 (6 bases). The ends were cut back, 3 bases at V and 1 base at J, with 16 bases in the middle. The germline V gene has CDR1 PRHDT and CDR2 FYEKMQ (reference sequence). This CDR3 region has 18 residues.

This chain uses TRBV20-1 with TRBJ2-1; no reliable D call. The CDR3 is 15 amino acids. Germline lookup yields CDR1 DFQATT and CDR2 SNEGSKA (reference sequence). V was cut by 6 bases and J by 1 base, with 16 bases left in between. Here the CDR3 reads CSAPLPATSYNEQFF. The CDR3, as DNA: TGCAGTGCACCACTGCCCGCGACATCCTACAATGAGCAGTTCTTC.

This clonotype was observed at least ten times. V is TRBV3-1 and J is TRBJ2-6; possibly TRBD1 for D (6 bases). The germline CDR1 and CDR2 sequences are LGHDT and YNNKEL (reference sequence). Trimming pared 1 base from V and 0 bases from J, leaving 10 bases between. The CDR3 has 17 amino acids. The CDR3 loop is CASSQGFRGSGANVLTF. The CDR3, as DNA: TGTGCCAGCAGCCAAGGGTTCAGGGGCTCTGGGGCCAACGTCCTGACTTTC.

The chain couples TRBV6-2 or TRBV6-3 to TRBJ2-7; D might be TRBD2 (6 bases). V lost 6 bases and J 3 bases, leaving 12 bases between the germline ends. This CDR3 has 13 amino acids. CDR1 is MNHEY, CDR2 SVGEGT, per germline. The chain's CDR3 is CASRTGVLYEQYF. The CDR3 DNA is TGTGCCAGCAGAACGGGGGTCCTCTACGAGCAGTACTTC.

The rearrangement joins TRBV29-1 to TRBJ1-1, with no clear D. The CDR3 is made up of 13 amino acids. Trimming took off 4 bases at V and 1 base at J, with 10 bases between the two ends. Germline loops: CDR1 SQVTM, CDR2 ANQGSEA. As DNA, the CDR3 is TGCAGCGTTGGTACCAGGCAGAACACTGAAGCTTTCTTT. This gives the protein CSVGTRQNTEAFF.

This clonotype was picked up one time. V is TRBV6-2 or TRBV6-3 and J is TRBJ2-7, with D possibly matching TRBD1 (6 bases). The V gene's germline CDR1 is MNHEY and CDR2 SVGEGT. This CDR3 comprises 13 residues. V gave up 6 bases and J gave up 3 bases, with 12 bases separating them. The CDR3 here is CASSSGDLYEQYF. The CDR3 DNA follows: TGTGCCAGCAGCTCAGGGGACCTCTACGAGCAGTACTTC.

V gene TRBV3-1 combines with J gene TRBJ2-1; 9 nucleotides agree with TRBD2. There are 18 residues in the CDR3. Germline CDR1 reads LGHDT; CDR2 reads YNNKEL (reference sequence). V trimming: 2 bases; J trimming: 0 bases; junction bases outside the gene matches: 8. The CDR3 here is CASSQTLLGLASYNEQFF. The CDR3 region has the DNA TGTGCCAGCAGCCAAACCTTATTGGGACTAGCCTCCTACAATGAGCAGTTCTTC.

This clonotype was seen many times. J is TRBJ1-5 and V is TRBV20-1; D is unresolved. The CDR3 totals 18 residues. The germline V and J ends were trimmed by 1 base and 4 bases, with 23 bases remaining between them. Germline V CDR1 and CDR2: DFQATT, SNEGSKA (reference sequence). The CDR3 protein is CSARGSGLREANNQPQHF. Written as DNA, the CDR3 is TGCAGTGCTAGAGGCTCCGGGCTTCGGGAGGCTAATAATCAGCCCCAGCATTTT.

This clonotype was detected ten times or more. The J gene is TRBJ2-6, the V gene TRBV6-1; D is possibly TRBD2 (5 bases). The CDR3 is 14 amino acids. Germline V gene lookup returns CDR1 MNHNS and CDR2 SASEGT. The V end lost 4 bases, the J end lost 2 bases, and 6 bases lay between the germline ends. CDR3 region: CASSVGAGANVLTF. CDR3 coding DNA: TGTGCCAGCAGTGTCGGGGCTGGGGCCAACGTCCTGACTTTC.

The rearrangement links TRBV5-4 to TRBJ2-3, with TRBD2 as a possible D gene (6 bases). Looked up from germline, CDR1 is SGHNT and CDR2 is YYREEE (reference sequence). V was clipped by 2 bases and J by 1 base, with 17 bases between them. CDR3 length: 17 amino acids. This CDR3 is CASSFRGGGYRTDTQYF. DNA of the CDR3: TGTGCCAGCAGCTTTAGGGGAGGAGGATACCGCACAGATACGCAGTATTTT.

The rearrangement uses TRBV6-2 or TRBV6-3 and TRBJ2-1, with TRBD2 matching 15 bases. The V and J ends lost 6 bases and 0 bases, in that order; junction bases with no gene match: 6. The CDR3 extends over 18 amino acids. Germline V gene data show CDR1 as MNHEY and CDR2 as SVGEGT. CDR3 region: CASSPRTSGGASYNEQFF. As DNA, the CDR3 is TGTGCCAGCAGCCCCCGGACTAGCGGGGGGGCCTCCTACAATGAGCAGTTCTTC.

The chain has TRBV6-5 and TRBJ1-2, with D perhaps TRBD1 (5 bases). V was clipped by 6 bases and J by 2 bases, with 10 bases between them. There are 13 residues in the CDR3. Germline values: CDR1 MNHEY, CDR2 SVGAGI. The CDR3 DNA follows: TGTGCCAGCAGGGTCGACAGAAACTATGGCTACACCTTC. This encodes CASRVDRNYGYTF.

This clonotype was recorded at least ten times. This chain connects TRBV3-1 to TRBJ2-2; maybe TRBD2 (5 bases). The CDR3 sequence is 13 residues long. Germline V gene lookup returns CDR1 LGHDT and CDR2 YNNKEL (reference sequence). Between the trimmed V and J ends, which lost 1 base and 6 bases, there was a span of 6 bases. This CDR3 reads CASSQVLAGELFF. CDR3 nucleotides: TGTGCCAGCAGCCAAGTACTAGCCGGGGAGCTGTTTTTT.

V gene TRBV12-3 or TRBV12-4 combines with J gene TRBJ2-3, with D hard to call. With 6 bases removed from V and 6 bases from J, the gap between germline ends came to 7 bases. This CDR3 has 11 amino acids. The CDR3 sequence is CASSLSDTQYF. CDR3 DNA sequence: TGTGCCAGCAGCCTTAGCGATACGCAGTATTTT.

The sample holds a few counts of this clonotype. The CDR3 here is CASSYTGGGTGELFF. DNA for the CDR3: TGTGCCAGCAGTTACACAGGGGGCGGCACCGGGGAGCTGTTTTTT. The rearrangement links TRBV6-2 or TRBV6-3 to TRBJ2-2; 9 bases line up with TRBD1. There are 15 residues in the CDR3. Germline CDR1 reads MNHEY; CDR2 reads SVGEGT. V dropped 2 bases and J dropped 4; count of bases not matched to a gene: 2.

In its sample, this clonotype was seen many times. The chain has TRBV5-8 and TRBJ1-2; a possible D gene is TRBD1 (6 bases). The germline CDR1 and CDR2 sequences are SGHTS and YDEGEE. The CDR3 consists of 15 residues. V dropped 4 bases and J dropped 2 bases, with 15 bases sitting between them. CDR3 coding DNA: TGTGCCAGCAGCCGCCGGACAGTTCCGAACTATGGCTACACCTTC. Translation gives CASSRRTVPNYGYTF.

This clonotype was observed many times. The chain is built from TRBV4-2 and TRBJ1-5; D gene ambiguous. V was trimmed by 0 bases and J by 4 bases, leaving 10 bases between them. Germline lookup yields CDR1 LGHNA and CDR2 YNFKEQ. The length of the CDR3 is 15 residues. CDR3 in amino acids: CASSQDLAGNQPQHF. Written as DNA, the CDR3 is TGTGCCAGCAGCCAAGATTTAGCCGGGAATCAGCCCCAGCATTTT.

This clonotype was seen many times. The genes are TRBV27 and TRBJ1-5, with no clear D. Germline-derived CDR1 and CDR2 are MNHEY and SMNVEV (reference sequence). V lost 4 bases to trimming and J lost 5 bases, with 24 bases between them. The CDR3 runs to 18 residues. The CDR3 DNA reads as TGTGCCAGCAGTTCGGTCCGTCCGGAAAAGGGTTGGGATCAGCCCCAGCATTTT. Translation: CASSSVRPEKGWDQPQHF.

This clonotype showed up just a few times. The chain is built from TRBV3-1 and TRBJ1-1; D gene uncertain. Germline loops: CDR1 LGHDT, CDR2 YNNKEL (reference sequence). Trimming removed 2 bases from V and 4 bases from J, with 2 bases in between. The length of the CDR3 is 11 residues. The CDR3, as DNA: TGTGCCAGCAGCCAAACCACTGAAGCTTTCTTT. It codes for CASSQTTEAFF.

Ten or more counts support this clonotype. V gene TRBV6-5 combines with J gene TRBJ2-7; D might be TRBD2 (6 bases). The germline V gene has CDR1 MNHEY and CDR2 SVGAGI. This CDR3 is built from 9 residues. This CDR3 reads CLQEGEQYF. CDR3 bases: TGTTTGCAGGAGGGCGAGCAGTACTTC.

In this sample, this clonotype turned up many times. The chain carries TRBV12-3 or TRBV12-4 and TRBJ2-7, with 11 bases fitting TRBD1. The J segment lost 4 bases and the V segment lost 5 bases, leaving 7 bases of the junction unmatched. The CDR3 is 15 amino acids. CDR3 protein: CASSLRTGGVYEQYF. CDR3 coding DNA: TGTGCCAGCAGTCTGAGGACAGGGGGCGTTTACGAGCAGTACTTC.

This clonotype came up many times. V is TRBV11-1 and J is TRBJ1-2; the D gene is possibly TRBD1 (5 bases). V was trimmed by 6 bases and J by 8 bases, leaving 19 bases between them. The germline gives CDR1 SGHAT, CDR2 FQDESV (reference sequence). This CDR3 comprises 14 residues. CDR3 bases: TGTGCCAGCAGAAAGGACACAGGAAGTGAGGGCTACACCTTC. This codes for CASRKDTGSEGYTF.

The chain combines TRBV4-1 with TRBJ1-5; D remains unclear. Trimming cost V 0 bases and J 7 bases, with 19 bases left between them. The CDR3 is 17 residues long. In germline, CDR1 is MGHRA, CDR2 YSYEKL. This CDR3 is CASSQDRTDERRQPQHF. The CDR3 DNA sequence: TGCGCCAGCAGCCAAGATCGTACGGACGAAAGGAGACAGCCCCAGCATTTT.

Ten or more counts support this clonotype. V is TRBV6-5 and J is TRBJ2-5, with TRBD1 matching over 10 bases. Looked up from germline, CDR1 is MNHEY and CDR2 is SVGAGI. Trimming at V came to 6 bases and at J to 4 bases, leaving 8 bases not matched to a gene. This CDR3 has 15 amino acids. The CDR3 reads CASRRTGQGGETQYF. CDR3 bases: TGTGCCAGCAGACGGACCGGACAGGGGGGAGAGACCCAGTACTTC.